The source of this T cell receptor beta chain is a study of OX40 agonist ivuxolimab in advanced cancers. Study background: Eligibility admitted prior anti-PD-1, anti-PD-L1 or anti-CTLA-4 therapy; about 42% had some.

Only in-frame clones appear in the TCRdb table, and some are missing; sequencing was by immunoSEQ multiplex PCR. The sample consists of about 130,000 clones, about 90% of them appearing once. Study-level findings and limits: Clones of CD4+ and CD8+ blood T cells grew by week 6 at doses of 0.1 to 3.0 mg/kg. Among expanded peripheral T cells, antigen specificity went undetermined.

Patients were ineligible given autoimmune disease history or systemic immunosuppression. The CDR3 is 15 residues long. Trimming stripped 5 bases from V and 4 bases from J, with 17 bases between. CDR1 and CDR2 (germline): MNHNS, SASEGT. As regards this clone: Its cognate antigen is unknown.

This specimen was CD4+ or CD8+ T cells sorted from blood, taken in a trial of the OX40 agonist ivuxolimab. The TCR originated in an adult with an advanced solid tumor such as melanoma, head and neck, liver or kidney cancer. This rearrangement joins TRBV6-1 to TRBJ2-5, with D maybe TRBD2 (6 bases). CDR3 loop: CASSLWWEAGETQYF. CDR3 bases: TGTGCCAGCAGTCTTTGGTGGGAGGCGGGAGAGACCCAGTACTTC.